What follows are 21 T cell receptor beta chains derived from one specimen sequenced in a study of blood T cell repertoires in COVID-19. Sequencing was performed with immunoSEQ multiplex PCR; in TCRdb, only in-frame clones are kept and a portion is missing. This sample has approximately 250,000 clones; 65% to 90% occur once, and the top ten carry over 1.5%. Sequenced sample: peripheral blood. The receptors stem from a man under 40 with active or convalescent COVID-19.

V gene TRBV10-2 combines with J gene TRBJ1-2, with a possible D match to TRBD1 (6 bases). Germline loops: CDR1 WSHSY, CDR2 SAAADI. The CDR3 covers 15 residues. The V end was cut by 2 bases, the J end by 6 bases, with 16 bases between. The CDR3 here is CASSEGPWGGHGYTF. The CDR3 coding sequence is TGCGCCAGCAGTGAGGGCCCGTGGGGGGGCCATGGCTACACCTTC.

This chain joins TRBV30 and TRBJ1-1; the D gene is possibly TRBD1 (5 bases). Germline V gene lookup returns CDR1 GTSNPN and CDR2 SVGIG (reference sequence). V was trimmed by 5 bases and J by 6 bases, leaving 16 bases between them. The CDR3 spans 13 residues. CDR3 DNA sequence: TGTGCCTGGGAGCAGGGTTGGGGCGCTGAAGCTTTCTTT. This gives the protein CAWEQGWGAEAFF.

The CDR3 region has the DNA TGTGCCAGCACCCCGACTAGATCAGATACGCAGTATTTT. Protein sequence: CASTPTRSDTQYF. V gene TRBV19 combines with J gene TRBJ2-3; weak D call: TRBD2 (6 bases). The CDR3 loop spans 13 amino acids. The V gene's germline CDR1 is LNHDA and CDR2 SQIVND (reference sequence). V dropped 9 bases and J dropped 4 bases, with 14 bases sitting between them.

The J gene is TRBJ2-3, the V gene TRBV3-1 (or the pseudogene TRBV3-2), with 12 bases identical to TRBD2. Per germline, CDR1 LGHDT and CDR2 YNNKEL (reference sequence). V shed 1 base, J shed 1 base, and the junction held 6 bases outside the gene matches. CDR3 size: 18 residues. The DNA for the CDR3 is TGTGCCAGCAGCCAAGTAAGGACTAGCGGGACGTGCACAGATACGCAGTATTTT. Encoded protein: CASSQVRTSGTCTDTQYF.

The rearrangement joins TRBV7-9 to TRBJ2-6, with 11 positions matching TRBD1. This CDR3 region has 16 residues. The trim removed 11 bases at V and 0 bases at J, leaving 6 bases unmatched. CDR1 SEHNR and CDR2 FQNEAQ come from the germline V gene (reference sequence). This CDR3 is CAHTGTGGSGANVLTF. The CDR3 nucleotides read TGTGCCCACACCGGGACAGGGGGCTCTGGGGCCAACGTCCTGACTTTC. Full variable domain (rest looked up from reference TRBV7-9 and TRBJ2-6): DTGVSQNPRHKITKRGQNVTFRCDPISEHNRLYWYRQTLGQGPEFLTYFQNEAQLEKSRLLSDRFSAERPKGSFSTLEIQRTEQGDSAMYLCAHTGTGGSGANVLTFGAGSRLTVL.

V usage is TRBV3-1 (or the pseudogene TRBV3-2) and J usage is TRBJ1-2; weak D call: TRBD1 (6 bases). Germline CDR1 is LGHDT and CDR2 is YNNKEL (reference sequence). This CDR3 has 16 amino acids. The V end was cut by 6 bases, the J end by 4 bases, with 21 bases between. The CDR3 here is CASRPIALTGAYGYTF. Here the CDR3 DNA reads TGTGCCAGCAGACCAATCGCTTTGACAGGAGCCTATGGCTACACCTTC.

This clone is a singleton in its sample. The chain is built from TRBV7-2 and TRBJ2-1, with a possible D match to TRBD1 (5 bases). CDR1 SGHTA and CDR2 FQGNSA come from the germline V gene. The CDR3 totals 12 residues. Trimming removed 4 bases at V and 9 bases at J, with 10 bases between. The chain's CDR3 is CASSSRGGEQFF. As DNA, the CDR3 is TGTGCCAGCAGCTCTAGGGGCGGTGAGCAGTTCTTC.

J is TRBJ1-1 and V is TRBV6-5; D not certain. Germline assignment: CDR1 MNHEY and CDR2 SVGAGI. The CDR3 covers 16 residues. With 4 bases removed from V and 4 bases from J, the gap between germline ends came to 19 bases. Here the CDR3 reads CASSFVASRSSTEAFF. In nucleotides, the CDR3 is TGTGCCAGCAGTTTCGTGGCTTCGAGGTCGTCCACTGAAGCTTTCTTT.

The chain joins TRBV3-1 (or the pseudogene TRBV3-2) to TRBJ2-5; D gene unclear. The germline V and J ends were trimmed by 1 base and 0 bases, with 12 bases remaining between them. The germline V gene encodes CDR1 LGHDT and CDR2 YNNKEL (reference sequence). The CDR3 is 16 residues long. The CDR3 loop is CASSQARGPNQETQYF. The DNA of the CDR3 is TGTGCCAGCAGCCAAGCGCGCGGCCCAAACCAAGAGACCCAGTACTTC.

This clone occurred once. The chain employs TRBV2 and TRBJ1-5, with no clear D. Germline values: CDR1 SNHLY, CDR2 FYNNEI. The CDR3 spans 13 residues. The V gene lost 5 bases and the J gene lost 4 bases, with 9 bases spanning the gap. The CDR3: CASSLGINQPQHF. CDR3 DNA sequence: TGTGCCAGCAGTCTCGGGATTAATCAGCCCCAGCATTTT.

This clone has only a few counts. The chain combines TRBV9 with TRBJ2-4, with 9 bases fitting TRBD1. CDR1 and CDR2 from the germline V gene are SGDLS and YYNGEE. This CDR3 spans 19 amino acids. With V trimmed by 3 bases and J by 1 base, 14 bases remained unmatched. Here the CDR3 reads CASSEGTGIMRLAKNIQYF. The CDR3 nucleotides read TGTGCCAGCAGCGAAGGGACAGGGATAATGCGGCTGGCCAAAAACATTCAGTACTTC.

V usage is TRBV5-1 and J usage is TRBJ2-7, with no clear D. V lost 0 bases, J lost 3 bases, and 7 bases lay in between. Germline loops: CDR1 SGHRS, CDR2 YFSETQ. CDR3 length: 13 residues. CDR3 nucleotide sequence: TGCGCCAGCAGCTTGGACAATTTCTACGAGCAGTACTTC. Residues: CASSLDNFYEQYF.

This clone occurred once. The gene calls are TRBV5-6 and TRBJ1-1; D not certain. With 4 bases removed from V and 3 bases from J, the gap between germline ends came to 16 bases. In germline, CDR1 is SGHDT, CDR2 YYEEEE. The CDR3 has 15 amino acids. In nucleotides, the CDR3 is TGTGCCAGCAGCCCGGCGGGCCGGGTGGACACTGAAGCTTTCTTT. Translating gives CASSPAGRVDTEAFF.

V gene TRBV20-1 combines with J gene TRBJ1-1; D is ambiguous. The CDR3 contains 13 residues. Trimming pared 3 bases from V and 1 base from J, leaving 9 bases between. Germline V CDR1 and CDR2: DFQATT, SNEGSKA (reference sequence). The CDR3 spells CSASMARNTEAFF. The CDR3 DNA is TGCAGTGCTAGTATGGCACGGAACACTGAAGCTTTCTTT.

DNA for the CDR3: TGCGCCAGCAGCTTGGATACAGGGTCCTATGGCTACACCTTC. It specifies CASSLDTGSYGYTF. The chain recombines TRBV5-1 with TRBJ1-2; TRBD1 is a possible D gene (6 bases). There are 14 residues in the CDR3. Germline V gene sequence: CDR1 SGHRS, CDR2 YFSETQ. Trimming took off 0 bases at V and 4 bases at J, with 10 bases between the two ends.

The gene calls are TRBV7-2 and TRBJ2-7, with 7 bases fitting TRBD1. Losses at the gene ends were 1 base for V and 4 bases for J; bases not matched to a gene: 7. Germline V lookup: CDR1 SGHTA, CDR2 FQGNSA. The CDR3 consists of 15 residues. This chain's CDR3 is CASSLEGTAEYEQYF. Here the CDR3 DNA reads TGTGCCAGCAGCTTAGAAGGGACAGCCGAGTACGAGCAGTACTTC.

V gene TRBV2 combines with J gene TRBJ1-3, with TRBD1 as a possible D gene (5 bases). In germline, CDR1 is SNHLY, CDR2 FYNNEI. There are 17 residues in the CDR3. V shed 7 bases and J shed 4 bases, with 23 bases lying between them. The CDR3 region is CASTQMGGEAGGNTIYF. CDR3 DNA: TGTGCCAGCACTCAAATGGGCGGGGAAGCAGGGGGAAACACCATATATTTT. Variable domain in full (rest from reference TRBV2 and TRBJ1-3): EPEVTQTPSHQVTQMGQEVILRCVPISNHLYFYWYRQILGQKVEFLVSFYNNEISEKSEIFDDQFSVERPDGSNFTLKIRSTKLEDSAMYFCASTQMGGEAGGNTIYFGEGSWLTVV.

This sequence joins TRBV27 and TRBJ2-3, with unresolved D. The ends were cut back, 6 bases at V and 0 bases at J, with 19 bases in the middle. Germline values: CDR1 MNHEY, CDR2 SMNVEV (reference sequence). There are 17 residues in the CDR3. The CDR3 reads CASSFIAPETSTDTQYF. The DNA of the CDR3 is TGTGCCAGCAGCTTTATTGCACCCGAAACTAGCACAGATACGCAGTATTTT.

The chain has TRBV18 and TRBJ1-2, with 8 bases aligning to TRBD1. J was trimmed by 6 bases and V by 3 bases; bases with no gene match: 9. This CDR3 has 15 amino acids. CDR1 is KGHSH and CDR2 is LQKENI in the germline V gene. The CDR3 nucleotides read TGTGCCAGCTCACCTGTGCCCGACAGGGGTGATGGCTACACCTTC. It translates to CASSPVPDRGDGYTF.

The chain joins TRBV5-1 to TRBJ2-1; possibly TRBD2 for D (6 bases). V was cut by 1 base and J by 0 bases, with 11 bases left in between. The CDR3 is 16 amino acids. CDR1 is SGHRS and CDR2 is YFSETQ in the germline V gene. This CDR3 is CASSLNGGSSYNEQFF. In nucleotides, the CDR3 is TGCGCCAGCAGCTTGAACGGGGGAAGCTCCTACAATGAGCAGTTCTTC.

This chain connects TRBV27 to TRBJ2-2; possible D gene TRBD1, 6 bases. V lost 6 bases and J 4 bases, leaving 12 bases between the germline ends. The CDR3 spans 14 residues. Germline-derived CDR1 and CDR2 are MNHEY and SMNVEV (reference sequence). The CDR3 bases are TGTGCCAGCAGCTCACCAGGGGTCACCGGGGAGCTGTTTTTT. Translation gives CASSSPGVTGELFF.